The 19 T cell receptor beta chains below come from one sample, sequenced in a study of blood T cell repertoires in COVID-19. Profiling relied on immunoSEQ multiplex PCR, and the TCRdb table lists in-frame clones only, not all of them. The sample has roughly 25,000 clones, around 87% seen once. Sequencing used peripheral blood. The receptors stem from a man in his 70s with acute or convalescent COVID-19.

The chain has TRBV10-3 and TRBJ2-3; maybe TRBD1 (6 bases). Germline-derived CDR1 and CDR2 are ENHRY and SYGVKD. V was pared by 2 bases and J by 6 bases, with 12 bases between. The CDR3 contains 14 residues. In DNA form, the CDR3 reads TGTGCCATCAGTGAGGGGGCAGGGGTGGATACGCAGTATTTT. The encoded protein is CAISEGAGVDTQYF.

This clone was recorded only once. The V call is TRBV7-2, the J call TRBJ1-1; the D gene is possibly TRBD1 (6 bases). V dropped 5 bases and J dropped 2 bases, with 12 bases sitting between them. This CDR3 has 14 amino acids. The germline V gene encodes CDR1 SGHTA and CDR2 FQGNSA. The CDR3 loop is CASSLDRTNTEAFF. The CDR3 DNA reads TGTGCCAGCAGCCTCGACAGGACAAACACTGAAGCTTTCTTT.

This clone was observed a single time. This chain links TRBV5-6 with TRBJ2-5; TRBD1 aligns across 8 bases. Germline V gene lookup returns CDR1 SGHDT and CDR2 YYEEEE. Trimming cost V 0 bases and J 7 bases; bases outside gene matches: 2. This CDR3 is 13 amino acids long. In nucleotides, the CDR3 is TGTGCCAGCAGCTTGGTACAGGGGGGGACCCAGTACTTC. This gives the protein CASSLVQGGTQYF.

The rearrangement links TRBV20-1 to TRBJ1-3; D remains ambiguous. V was pared by 3 bases and J by 0 bases, with 6 bases between. Germline V gives CDR1 DFQATT, CDR2 SNEGSKA (reference sequence). The CDR3 totals 13 residues. The CDR3 DNA reads as TGCAGTGCTAGTTCGGTCTCTGGAAACACCATATATTTT. Encoded protein: CSASSVSGNTIYF.

Turning to this clone: At one end the junction does not follow the germline gene, possibly because of a read error. This chain joins TRBV7-8 and TRBJ1-1; D possibly corresponds to TRBD1 (5 bases). The germline gives CDR1 SGHVS, CDR2 FQNEAQ. This CDR3 is 14 amino acids long. This chain's CDR3 is CASSVAAGGTEAFF. CDR3 sequence (DNA): TGTGCCAGCAGCGTAGCGGCGGGGGGCACTGAAGCTTTCTTT.

The CDR3 coding sequence is TGCGCCAGCAGCCCCCTTGGGCGGGAGGGCCAAGAGACCCAGTACTTC. This translates into CASSPLGREGQETQYF. J is TRBJ2-5 and V is TRBV4-1, with TRBD2 matching over 9 bases. V lost 4 bases, J lost 1 base, and 7 bases stayed unmatched. The CDR3 is 16 residues long. Germline V gene lookup returns CDR1 MGHRA and CDR2 YSYEKL.

V and J are TRBV2 and TRBJ2-1; 8 bases match TRBD2. V lost 6 bases to trimming and J lost 7 bases; unmatched junction nucleotides: 5. CDR1 is SNHLY and CDR2 is FYNNEI in the germline V gene. This CDR3 comprises 13 residues. CDR3 in DNA: TGTGCCAGCAGAGCGGGAGTTGGGAATGAGCAGTTCTTC. Protein sequence: CASRAGVGNEQFF.

This clone was seen a few times. The chain has TRBV21-1 and TRBJ2-7; the table assigns TRBD1, which was not confirmed against the DNA. TRBV21-1 counts as a pseudogene. This CDR3 is built from 14 residues. DNA for the CDR3: TGTGCCAGCAGCAACAGGGGAGAGCACTACGAGCAGTACTTC. Translating gives CASSNRGEHYEQYF.

V is TRBV11-1 and J is TRBJ2-7; possibly TRBD1 for D (6 bases). Germline-derived CDR1 and CDR2 are SGHAT and FQDESV (reference sequence). V was shortened by 0 bases and J by 5 bases, with 11 bases between the two germline ends. The CDR3 loop spans 14 amino acids. As DNA, the CDR3 is TGTGCCAGCAGCTTAGCAGGGGGTGGCCACGAGCAGTACTTC. The encoded protein is CASSLAGGGHEQYF.

The V and J genes are TRBV6-1 and TRBJ1-4; 8 positions match TRBD1. Germline CDR1 is MNHNS and CDR2 is SASEGT. V lost 1 base and J lost 7; bases outside the gene matches: 5. This CDR3 contains 15 residues. In DNA form, the CDR3 reads TGTGCCAGCAGTGAAGATGACAGGGGCGGTGAAAAACTGTTTTTT. It specifies CASSEDDRGGEKLFF.

The CDR3 DNA is TGTGCCAGCAGCTTAAGGCCGGGGGGGACCTACAATGAGCAGTTCTTC. It is translated as CASSLRPGGTYNEQFF. J is TRBJ2-1 and V is TRBV7-8; TRBD2 aligns across 8 bases. Germline V gene lookup returns CDR1 SGHVS and CDR2 FQNEAQ. The CDR3 sequence is 16 residues long. V gave up 2 bases and J gave up 2 bases; unmatched junction bases: 5.

The V gene is TRBV28, the J gene TRBJ1-2, with 9 bases identical to TRBD1. CDR3 length: 16 amino acids. With V trimmed by 4 bases and J by 4 bases, 10 bases remained unmatched. The V gene's germline CDR1 is MDHEN and CDR2 SYDVKM. The CDR3 loop reads CASSSGTGPISYGYTF. CDR3 in DNA: TGTGCCAGCAGTTCCGGGACAGGGCCGATCTCCTATGGCTACACCTTC.

CDR3 in amino acids: CASTEYQVGHGYTF. CDR3 DNA sequence: TGTGCCAGCACTGAGTACCAGGTCGGTCATGGCTACACCTTC. The V call is TRBV11-2, the J call TRBJ1-2; D call uncertain. The CDR3 extends over 14 amino acids. V was cut by 7 bases and J by 6 bases, with 18 bases left in between. Germline values: CDR1 SGHAT, CDR2 FQNNGV.

The V gene is TRBV7-2, the J gene TRBJ2-3; D may be TRBD1 (6 bases). CDR1 and CDR2 (germline): SGHTA, FQGNSA. The CDR3 totals 14 residues. The V and J ends lost 1 base and 4 bases respectively, with 9 bases between them. CDR3 sequence: CASSLERGSDTQYF. In nucleotides, the CDR3 is TGTGCCAGCAGCTTAGAGAGGGGGTCAGATACGCAGTATTTT.

The chain recombines TRBV27 with TRBJ2-7, with 8 bases matching TRBD1. The V segment lost 2 bases and the J segment 5 bases; nucleotides outside the gene matches: 5. CDR3 length: 14 residues. Germline CDR1 is MNHEY and CDR2 is SMNVEV (reference sequence). This chain's CDR3 is CASSLGQGSHEQYF. Here the CDR3 DNA reads TGTGCCAGCAGTTTAGGACAGGGTAGCCACGAGCAGTACTTC.

This chain joins TRBV28 and TRBJ2-5; 13 bases line up with TRBD2. Per the germline V gene, CDR1 is MDHEN and CDR2 is SYDVKM. The CDR3 runs to 15 residues. V dropped 6 bases and J dropped 7; count of bases not matched to a gene: 8. The CDR3 region is CASSTLAGGPGTQYF. The CDR3 nucleotides are TGTGCCAGCAGCACACTAGCGGGAGGGCCTGGGACCCAGTACTTC.

The chain employs TRBV6-5 and TRBJ2-7; D remains ambiguous. The CDR3 spans 12 residues. V lost 11 bases and J lost 0, with 11 bases in between. In germline, CDR1 is MNHEY, CDR2 SVGAGI. CDR3 coding DNA: TGTGCCTGCGGTAAAACCTCCTACGAGCAGTACTTC. It encodes CACGKTSYEQYF.

This chain links TRBV11-2 with TRBJ2-2, with a weak D call TRBD2 (7 bases). CDR3 length: 17 amino acids. V lost 7 bases and J lost 3, with 21 bases in between. Germline V CDR1 and CDR2: SGHAT, FQNNGV. CDR3 in DNA: TGTGCCAGCACCGGGACGGGGGGCCTTGTGGACACCGGGGAGCTGTTTTTT. Encoded protein: CASTGTGGLVDTGELFF.

The rearrangement uses TRBV5-4 and TRBJ1-2; D is possibly TRBD1 (6 bases). Deletions cut 0 bases from V and 0 bases from J, with 9 bases between. Per the germline V gene, CDR1 is SGHNT and CDR2 is YYREEE (reference sequence). The CDR3 spans 15 residues. CDR3 residues: CASSLAGASNYGYTF. Here the CDR3 DNA reads TGTGCCAGCAGCTTGGCAGGGGCATCTAACTATGGCTACACCTTC.